The T cell receptor (beta chain) described here comes from a study of human T cells and chemical hapten exposure. Germline CDR1 is KGHDR and CDR2 is SFDVKD. The CDR3 contains 14 residues. Trimming at V came to 7 bases and at J to 8 bases, leaving 9 bases not matched to a gene. The sample's time point: patch test 3, about 24 weeks after DPC sensitization. Regarding treatment: therapeutic diphenylcyclopropenone sensitization with weekly scalp DPC. This clonotype occurred a few times. TCRdb reprocessed the RACE reads with MiXCR, giving one entry per CDR3 protein. The table lists 150,000 to 200,000 distinct CDR3 sequences, about 25% of them singletons.

The sequencing used whole blood, collected in connection with sensitization to the hapten diphenylcyclopropenone (DPC). The gene calls are TRBV24-1 and TRBJ2-1; TRBD2 aligns across 8 bases. The sequence derives from a woman aged 40 to 55 with alopecia areata. Some clones in this sample may be carry-over from other donors' samples. CDR3 coding DNA: TGTGCCACCAGCCGTCCCGGGGGGGGCGATGAGCAGTTCTTC. Protein: CATSRPGGGDEQFF.